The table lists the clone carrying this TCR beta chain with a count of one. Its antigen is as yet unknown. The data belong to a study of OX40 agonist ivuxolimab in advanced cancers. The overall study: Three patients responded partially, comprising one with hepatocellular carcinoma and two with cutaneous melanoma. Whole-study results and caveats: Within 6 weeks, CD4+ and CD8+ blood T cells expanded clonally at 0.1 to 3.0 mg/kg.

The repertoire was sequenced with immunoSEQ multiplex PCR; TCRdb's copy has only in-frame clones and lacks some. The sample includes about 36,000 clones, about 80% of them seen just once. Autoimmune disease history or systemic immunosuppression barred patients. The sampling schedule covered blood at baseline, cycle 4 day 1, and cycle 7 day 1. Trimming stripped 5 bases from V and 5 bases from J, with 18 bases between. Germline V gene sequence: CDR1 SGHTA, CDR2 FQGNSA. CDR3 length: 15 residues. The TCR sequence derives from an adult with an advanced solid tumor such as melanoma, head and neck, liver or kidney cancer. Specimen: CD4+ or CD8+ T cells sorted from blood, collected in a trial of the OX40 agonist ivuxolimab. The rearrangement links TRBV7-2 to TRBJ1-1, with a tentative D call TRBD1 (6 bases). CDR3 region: CASSIPTGITTEAFF. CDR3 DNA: TGTGCCAGCAGCATCCCCACAGGGATAACAACTGAAGCTTTCTTT.